The rows below give T cell receptor beta chains drawn from one sample of a study of cytomegalovirus exposure and HLA in healthy donors. Profiling relied on immunoSEQ multiplex PCR, and the TCRdb table lists in-frame clones only, not all of them. The sample lists 200,000 to 250,000 clones, roughly 70% occurring once. Sequenced sample: PBMCs. The source of these receptors is a man aged 40-49 years in good health and CMV-seropositive. CDR3s include the opening cysteine and the closing phenylalanine or tryptophan. D genes are given only for firm matches. Rows may omit the clone size; those that give it use once, few, many or a size class.

CDR3aa | CDR3nt | d_gene | j_gene | v_gene | abundance
CASSPTYSYEQYF | TGTGCCAGCAGCCCCACCTATTCCTACGAGCAGTACTTC | - | TRBJ2-7 | TRBV7-2 | -
CASSQVVGSSYEQYF | TGCGCCAGCAGCCAAGTGGTGGGGAGCTCCTACGAGCAGTACTTC | - | TRBJ2-7 | TRBV4-1 | -
CASSLKTAALSGANVLTF | TGCGCCAGCAGCCTCAAGACAGCTGCGCTCTCTGGGGCCAACGTCCTGACTTTC | - | TRBJ2-6 | TRBV4-1 | -
CASNEQGLPTDTQYF | TGTGCCAGCAATGAACAGGGTTTACCGACAGATACGCAGTATTTT | - | TRBJ2-3 | TRBV6-1 | few
CATSRGGDRNEQFF | TGTGCCACCAGCAGAGGGGGGGACCGCAATGAGCAGTTCTTC | - | TRBJ2-1 | TRBV15 | few
CASSFSSTNTEAFF | TGTGCCAGCAGCTTTAGTTCAACGAACACTGAAGCTTTCTTT | - | TRBJ1-1 | TRBV11-3 | few
CASSELGAREQYF | TGTGCCAGCAGTGAATTAGGGGCCCGAGAGCAGTACTTC | - | TRBJ2-7 | TRBV6-1 | -
CASSGTTGGANYGYTF | TGTGCCAGTAGTGGAACGACAGGGGGCGCAAACTATGGCTACACCTTC | TRBD1 | TRBJ1-2 | TRBV19 | -
CASSPTTGSEAFF | TGTGCCAGCAGTCCTACTACAGGGTCTGAAGCTTTCTTT | - | TRBJ1-1 | TRBV7-8 | -
CASSEAVGVGEQYF | TGTGCCAGCAGTGAAGCAGTCGGGGTCGGCGAGCAGTACTTC | - | TRBJ2-7 | TRBV2 | -
CAISGTADTQYF | TGTGCCATCAGTGGGACTGCCGATACGCAGTATTTT | - | TRBJ2-3 | TRBV10-3 | -
CASSEQGIQETQYF | TGCGCCAGCAGCGAACAGGGGATCCAAGAGACCCAGTACTTC | TRBD1 | TRBJ2-5 | TRBV5-1 | few
CASSRGGGTDTQYF | TGTGCCAGCAGCCGGGGGGGTGGAACAGATACGCAGTATTTT | TRBD2 | TRBJ2-3 | TRBV2 | few
CASRSDIYEQYF | TGTGCCAGCAGGTCTGACATCTACGAGCAGTACTTC | - | TRBJ2-7 | TRBV28 | few
CASSYDRDAEAFF | TGTGCCAGCAGTTATGACAGGGACGCTGAAGCTTTCTTT | TRBD1 | TRBJ1-1 | TRBV6-5 | once
CASSLEGTSDFGDTQYF | TGTGCCAGCAGCTTAGAGGGGACTAGCGATTTTGGAGATACGCAGTATTTT | TRBD2 | TRBJ2-3 | TRBV5-4 | -
CASSSLIGTSGGAYEQYF | TGTGCCAGCAGTTCTTTAATAGGGACTAGCGGGGGGGCCTACGAGCAGTACTTC | TRBD2 | TRBJ2-7 | TRBV7-2 | -
CASSERGARSEQFF | TGCGCCAGCAGTGAGCGGGGGGCTAGGAGTGAGCAGTTCTTC | - | TRBJ2-1 | TRBV10-1 | -
CATLGLAGTSRETQYF | TGTGCCACTTTGGGACTAGCGGGGACCTCGAGAGAGACCCAGTACTTC | TRBD2 | TRBJ2-5 | TRBV10-3 | -
CAISLTGGLENTIYF | TGTGCCATCAGTCTGACAGGGGGTTTGGAAAACACCATATATTTT | TRBD1 | TRBJ1-3 | TRBV10-3 | once
CASSLGGKGQETQYF | TGTGCCAGCAGCTTAGGGGGGAAGGGCCAAGAGACCCAGTACTTC | - | TRBJ2-5 | TRBV7-3 | -
CASSDATAGGTGANVLTF | TGTGCCAGCAGTGATGCAACAGCGGGGGGGACTGGGGCCAACGTCCTGACTTTC | TRBD2 | TRBJ2-6 | TRBV2 | -
CASSEGGAQPQHF | TGCGCCAGCAGTGAAGGGGGGGCTCAGCCCCAGCATTTT | - | TRBJ1-5 | TRBV10-2 | -
CASSEAAGGLYGYTF | TGTGCCAGCAGTGAAGCTGCGGGGGGCCTCTATGGCTACACCTTC | - | TRBJ1-2 | TRBV6-1 | few
CASSRGGEQFF | TGTGCCAGCAGCCGAGGTGGAGAGCAGTTCTTC | - | TRBJ2-1 | TRBV14 | once
CARGSTGGTEAFF | TGTGCCAGGGGATCAACGGGAGGGACTGAAGCTTTCTTT | - | TRBJ1-1 | TRBV2 | -
CASSWGLAGLDTQYF | TGTGCCAGCAGCTGGGGACTAGCGGGGTTGGATACGCAGTATTTT | TRBD2 | TRBJ2-3 | TRBV7-3 | few
CASSAGPTGSEQYF | TGTGCCAGCAGCGCGGGACCGACGGGGAGCGAGCAGTACTTC | - | TRBJ2-7 | TRBV7-9 | -
CASSAMNEQFF | TGTGCCAGCAGTGCGATGAATGAGCAGTTCTTC | - | TRBJ2-1 | TRBV6-5 | once
CASSSTVNSYEQYF | TGTGCCAGCAGCTCGACAGTCAACTCCTACGAGCAGTACTTC | - | TRBJ2-7 | TRBV7-9 | -
CSVEDLAGGNGYTF | TGCAGCGTTGAAGATCTTGCAGGGGGCAATGGCTACACCTTC | TRBD1 | TRBJ1-2 | TRBV29-1 | -
CASSFSPVNTEAFF | TGTGCCAGCAGCTTCTCCCCGGTGAACACTGAAGCTTTCTTT | - | TRBJ1-1 | TRBV11-2 | -
CASSPPGEDQPQHF | TGTGCCAGCAGCCCCCCCGGGGAGGACCAGCCCCAGCATTTT | - | TRBJ1-5 | TRBV13 | -
CASSWDRGGYGYTF | TGTGCCAGCAGCTGGGACAGGGGTGGCTATGGCTACACCTTC | TRBD1 | TRBJ1-2 | TRBV7-2 | -
CATRGTLLQETQYF | TGTGCCACCCGCGGGACCCTCCTCCAAGAGACCCAGTACTTC | - | TRBJ2-5 | TRBV2 | -
CSSTLDRGRDLVGELFF | TGTTCCAGCACCCTGGACAGGGGGCGAGATCTGGTCGGGGAGCTGTTTTTT | TRBD1 | TRBJ2-2 | TRBV7-9 | -
CASSSWTQLSRELFF | TGTGCCAGCAGCTCTTGGACACAGCTAAGCAGGGAGCTGTTTTTT | - | TRBJ2-2 | TRBV5-6 | few
CASSASTGTEAFF | TGTGCCAGCAGCGCCAGCACAGGTACTGAAGCTTTCTTT | - | TRBJ1-1 | TRBV9 | -
CASSLASLQETQYF | TGTGCCAGCAGCTTAGCATCCCTCCAAGAGACCCAGTACTTC | - | TRBJ2-5 | TRBV7-9 | -
CASSHGGMDQYF | TGTGCCAGCAGCCATGGGGGGATGGACCAGTACTTC | - | TRBJ2-5 | TRBV14 | -